These 29 T cell receptor beta chains originate from one sample sequenced in a study of shared clonotypes between healthy human individuals. Sequencing was performed with immunoSEQ multiplex PCR; in TCRdb, only in-frame clones are kept and a portion is missing. The sample holds roughly 2.4 million clones, around 95% seen once. Material: naive CD4+ T cells sorted from blood. Indicated subset: CD45RA+ positively selected. Receptors originate from a man between 18 and 29 years old in good health.

V and J are TRBV10-1 and TRBJ1-1; tentatively, D is TRBD1 (5 bases). Trimming left V 2 bases short and J 4 bases short, with 14 bases between. Per the germline V gene, CDR1 is WNHNN and CDR2 is SYGVQD (reference sequence). This CDR3 has 15 amino acids. The CDR3 region is CASSEGGVDGTEAFF. The CDR3 DNA is TGCGCCAGCAGTGAGGGAGGGGTTGATGGCACTGAAGCTTTCTTT.

V and J are TRBV2 and TRBJ1-2; D is unresolved. Germline-derived CDR1 and CDR2 are SNHLY and FYNNEI. The CDR3 spans 14 residues. V lost 6 bases and J lost 8, with 19 bases in between. CDR3: CASSSPGVWGGYTF. CDR3 DNA: TGTGCCAGCAGCAGCCCCGGAGTATGGGGAGGCTACACCTTC.

This clone showed up just a few times. This chain links TRBV30 with TRBJ2-7, with D perhaps matching TRBD1 (6 bases). The germline V gene has CDR1 GTSNPN and CDR2 SVGIG (reference sequence). This CDR3 spans 13 amino acids. Trimming took 3 bases from V and 1 from J, leaving 10 bases between them. CDR3 DNA: TGTGCCTGGAGGACAGGAGGATCCTACGAGCAGTACTTC. This codes for CAWRTGGSYEQYF.

V gene TRBV19 combines with J gene TRBJ2-1; D unclear. The V end lost 5 bases, the J end lost 0 bases, and 8 bases lay between the germline ends. The CDR3 length is 14 residues. The germline V gene has CDR1 LNHDA and CDR2 SQIVND (reference sequence). The CDR3 nucleotides are TGTGCCAGTAGTTTCGAGAGCTCCTACAATGAGCAGTTCTTC. Its translation: CASSFESSYNEQFF.

The V call is TRBV2, the J call TRBJ1-2, with D possibly matching TRBD1 (5 bases). V was pared by 3 bases and J by 2 bases, with 22 bases between. The CDR3 runs 18 residues. Per the germline V gene, CDR1 is SNHLY and CDR2 is FYNNEI. The CDR3 DNA reads as TGTGCCAGCAGTGATTCAGGGAGGGATACCGAGCCGAACTATGGCTACACCTTC. It yields the protein CASSDSGRDTEPNYGYTF.

The chain employs TRBV2 and TRBJ1-4; 7 bases are shared with TRBD1. V shed 6 bases and J 5 bases; nucleotides not matched to a gene: 12. The CDR3 spans 16 residues. CDR1 and CDR2 from the germline V gene are SNHLY and FYNNEI. The chain's CDR3 is CASRKTGTEKNEKLFF. CDR3 in DNA: TGTGCCAGCAGAAAAACCGGGACAGAGAAGAATGAAAAACTGTTTTTT.

The rearrangement joins TRBV2 to TRBJ2-2; a weak D match, TRBD2 (6 bases). V was trimmed by 6 bases and J by 4 bases, leaving 21 bases between them. This CDR3 region has 17 residues. Germline V gives CDR1 SNHLY, CDR2 FYNNEI. The CDR3 loop reads CASSSATGVGGTGELFF. CDR3 nucleotides: TGTGCCAGCAGCTCAGCTACCGGGGTCGGGGGCACCGGGGAGCTGTTTTTT. Full variable domain (outside the CDR3, taken from reference TRBV2 and TRBJ2-2): EPEVTQTPSHQVTQMGQEVILRCVPISNHLYFYWYRQILGQKVEFLVSFYNNEISEKSEIFDDQFSVERPDGSNFTLKIRSTKLEDSAMYFCASSSATGVGGTGELFFGEGSRLTVL.

V is TRBV7-9 and J is TRBJ2-2; maybe TRBD2 (6 bases). Trimming cost V 1 base and J 7 bases, with 10 bases left between them. CDR1 SEHNR and CDR2 FQNEAQ come from the germline V gene (reference sequence). This CDR3 region has 14 residues. Here the CDR3 DNA reads TGTGCCAGCAGCTTAGTTGCGGGGTTCGGGGAGCTGTTTTTT. As protein: CASSLVAGFGELFF.

This chain joins TRBV27 and TRBJ2-1; the D gene could be TRBD1 or TRBD2 (5 bases each). Germline V gives CDR1 MNHEY, CDR2 SMNVEV (reference sequence). This CDR3 region has 14 residues. V was clipped by 7 bases and J by 2 bases, with 12 bases between them. As DNA, the CDR3 is TGTGCCAGCACCCGGGACGACACCTACAATGAGCAGTTCTTC. This codes for CASTRDDTYNEQFF.

This clone was picked up a small number of times. The chain links TRBV19 to TRBJ1-2; D ambiguous. V lost 7 bases to trimming and J lost 7 bases, with 13 bases between them. Germline CDR1 is LNHDA and CDR2 is SQIVND (reference sequence). The CDR3 length is 12 residues. CDR3 nucleotides: TGTGCCAGTATGCCCTCCCAAGGTGGCTACACCTTC. It specifies CASMPSQGGYTF.

The rearrangement joins TRBV4-1 to TRBJ2-3; 8 nucleotides agree with TRBD2. CDR1 and CDR2 from the germline V gene are MGHRA and YSYEKL. This CDR3 has 20 amino acids. Losses at the gene ends were 4 bases for V and 1 base for J; bases not matched to a gene: 19. The CDR3 is CASSRDPLYLRGGGTDTQYF. The CDR3 coding sequence is TGCGCCAGCAGCCGGGATCCCCTCTACCTTCGGGGGGGTGGCACAGATACGCAGTATTTT.

The rearrangement joins TRBV19 to TRBJ2-1; 14 bases are a match to TRBD2. The CDR3 runs 17 residues. V lost 5 bases and J lost 9; bases outside the gene matches: 12. Germline CDR1 LNHDA, CDR2 SQIVND (reference sequence). The CDR3 loop reads CASSPWKGLAGAGEQFF. The CDR3 nucleotides are TGTGCCAGTAGTCCGTGGAAGGGACTAGCGGGAGCGGGTGAGCAGTTCTTC.

This clone was picked up a small number of times. The chain links TRBV5-8 to TRBJ2-7, with 7 bases aligning to TRBD1. V gave up 5 bases and J gave up 2 bases; unmatched junction bases: 10. CDR1 and CDR2 from the germline V gene are SGHTS and YDEGEE. The CDR3 is 15 amino acids. CDR3 DNA: TGTGCCAGCAGTACAGGGACAGTGCCCGCCTACGAGCAGTACTTC. Protein product: CASSTGTVPAYEQYF.

This chain joins TRBV10-3 and TRBJ2-1; no clear D. The ends were cut back, 6 bases at V and 0 bases at J, with 6 bases in the middle. The germline V gene encodes CDR1 ENHRY and CDR2 SYGVKD. This CDR3 has 13 residues. DNA for the CDR3: TGTGCCATCAGATTAAGCTCCTACAATGAGCAGTTCTTC. Its protein is CAIRLSSYNEQFF.

This clone was detected a few times. DNA for the CDR3: TGTGCCTGGTGCCTAGACGGTGATCAGCCCCAGCATTTT. It is translated as CAWCLDGDQPQHF. The chain combines TRBV30 with TRBJ1-5; D ambiguous. CDR3 length equals 13 residues. CDR1 and CDR2 (germline): GTSNPN, SVGIG (reference sequence). The germline V and J ends were trimmed by 5 bases and 5 bases, with 13 bases remaining between them.

The chain is built from TRBV4-3 and TRBJ2-1; D uncertain. This CDR3 contains 15 residues. CDR1 and CDR2 (germline): LGHNA, YSLEER. V lost 6 bases, J lost 0 bases, and 12 bases lay in between. CDR3 amino acids: CASRPSLSSYNEQFF. The CDR3 region has the DNA TGCGCCAGCAGACCCAGCCTGAGCTCCTACAATGAGCAGTTCTTC.

The chain combines TRBV6-6 with TRBJ2-2; D is uncertain. Germline assignment: CDR1 MNHNY and CDR2 SVGAGI (reference sequence). The CDR3 covers 14 residues. V dropped 2 bases and J dropped 0 bases, with 4 bases sitting between them. CDR3 amino acids: CASSYAANTGELFF. The DNA for the CDR3 is TGTGCCAGCAGTTACGCAGCGAACACCGGGGAGCTGTTTTTT.

The V call is TRBV7-8, the J call TRBJ2-7; the D gene is possibly TRBD1 (6 bases). The V gene lost 5 bases and the J gene lost 3 bases, with 14 bases spanning the gap. The CDR3 extends over 14 amino acids. CDR1 is SGHVS, CDR2 FQNEAQ, per germline. The CDR3 DNA reads as TGTGCCAGCAGCCCCGTGGAAGGGGGCTACGAGCAGTACTTC. Translating it yields CASSPVEGGYEQYF.

The CDR3 here is CASTLWGYNSPLHF. CDR3 DNA: TGTGCCAGCACTTTGTGGGGATACAATTCACCCCTCCACTTT. The V gene is TRBV7-3, the J gene TRBJ1-6; D unresolved. CDR1 and CDR2 from the germline V gene are SGHTA and FQGTGA. This CDR3 comprises 14 residues. V lost 7 bases and J 7 bases, leaving 14 bases between the germline ends.

A note on this clone: Other DNA variants within this sample encode the same CDR3. This chain connects TRBV5-1 to TRBJ2-7, with 11 bases aligning to TRBD2. This CDR3 has 15 residues. The germline V gene has CDR1 SGHRS and CDR2 YFSETQ. V was pared by 4 bases and J by 0 bases, with 3 bases of the junction left unmatched. The DNA for the CDR3 is TGCGCCAGCAGCCCAACTAGCGGGAGCTCCTACGAGCAGTACTTC. Translated, it gives CASSPTSGSSYEQYF.

The CDR3 bases are TGCGCCAGCAGCTTGGTGGGGACGGACCAAGAGACCCAGTACTTC. The encoded protein is CASSLVGTDQETQYF. The rearrangement joins TRBV5-1 to TRBJ2-5; D is possibly TRBD1 or TRBD2 (5 bases each). V lost 0 bases and J lost 0, with 9 bases in between. The germline V gene has CDR1 SGHRS and CDR2 YFSETQ. The CDR3 is made up of 15 amino acids.

The chain links TRBV9 to TRBJ2-2; D is ambiguous. Germline CDR1 SGDLS, CDR2 YYNGEE. V was cut by 0 bases and J by 1 base, with 7 bases left in between. CDR3 length equals 15 residues. The CDR3 DNA follows: TGTGCCAGCAGCGTAGGGTTAGGGAACACCGGGGAGCTGTTTTTT. As protein: CASSVGLGNTGELFF.

V and J are TRBV5-1 and TRBJ1-4; 7 positions match TRBD1. Per the germline V gene, CDR1 is SGHRS and CDR2 is YFSETQ. The CDR3 spans 16 residues. The J segment lost 7 bases and the V segment lost 1 base, leaving 10 bases of the junction unmatched. The CDR3 loop reads CASSLSDRDVFEKLFF. For the CDR3, the DNA is TGCGCCAGCAGCTTGTCCGACAGGGATGTTTTTGAAAAACTGTTTTTT. The full variable domain, its missing parts supplied by reference TRBV5-1 and TRBJ1-4, is KAGVTQTPRYLIKTRGQQVTLSCSPISGHRSVSWYQQTPGQGLQFLFEYFSETQRNKGNFPGRFSGRQFSNSRSEMNVSTLELGDSALYLCASSLSDRDVFEKLFFGSGTQLSVL.

DNA of the CDR3: TGCGCCAGCAGCTTACCCCAAGGACAGGGTGGCTCCTACAATGAGCAGTTCTTC. Amino acids: CASSLPQGQGGSYNEQFF. The chain is built from TRBV5-1 and TRBJ2-1; TRBD1 matches at 8 bases. CDR1 is SGHRS, CDR2 YFSETQ, per germline. J was trimmed by 0 bases and V by 2 bases; bases with no gene match: 10. The CDR3 has 18 amino acids. The full variable domain, in which reference TRBV5-1 and TRBJ2-1 provide the parts outside the CDR3, is KAGVTQTPRYLIKTRGQQVTLSCSPISGHRSVSWYQQTPGQGLQFLFEYFSETQRNKGNFPGRFSGRQFSNSRSEMNVSTLELGDSALYLCASSLPQGQGGSYNEQFFGPGTRLTVL.

About this clone: This CDR3 is also generated by other DNA sequences in the sample. The chain links TRBV5-6 to TRBJ2-5; a possible D gene is TRBD2 (6 bases). Germline V CDR1 and CDR2: SGHDT, YYEEEE. This CDR3 region has 15 residues. The V end lost 1 base, the J end lost 2 bases, and 12 bases lay between the germline ends. The CDR3 sequence is CASSLWRGTQETQYF. In DNA form, the CDR3 reads TGTGCCAGCAGCTTGTGGAGGGGTACGCAAGAGACCCAGTACTTC.

The J gene is TRBJ2-1, the V gene TRBV10-1; TRBD2 aligns across 13 bases. Germline-derived CDR1 and CDR2 are WNHNN and SYGVQD (reference sequence). CDR3 length: 15 residues. The V gene end was trimmed by 6 bases and the J gene end by 9 bases; junction bases not matched to a gene: 8. Written as DNA, the CDR3 is TGCGCCAGCAGCCCAGGACTAGCGGGAGTAGGTGAGCAGTTCTTC. It is translated as CASSPGLAGVGEQFF.

This chain's CDR3 is CASSAPAGGFYNEQFF. The CDR3 coding sequence is TGTGCCAGCAGCGCCCCAGCGGGGGGGTTTTACAATGAGCAGTTCTTC. The V gene is TRBV9, the J gene TRBJ2-1; 10 bases are shared with TRBD2. V shed 3 bases and J 4 bases; nucleotides not matched to a gene: 7. This CDR3 contains 16 residues. CDR1 and CDR2 (germline): SGDLS, YYNGEE. The variable domain in full, with the rest retrieved from reference TRBV9 and TRBJ2-1, is DSGVTQTPKHLITATGQRVTLRCSPRSGDLSVYWYQQSLDQGLQFLIQYYNGEERAKGNILERFSAQQFPDLHSELNLSSLELGDSALYFCASSAPAGGFYNEQFFGPGTRLTVL.

This chain links TRBV29-1 with TRBJ2-3; 7 bases are shared with TRBD2. Germline values: CDR1 SQVTM, CDR2 ANQGSEA. Germline trimming cut 5 bases from V and 5 bases from J; bases unmatched to any gene: 7. The CDR3 loop spans 13 amino acids. The CDR3 nucleotides read TGCAGCGTTAAAAGCGGGAACTTAGATACGCAGTATTTT. Protein: CSVKSGNLDTQYF.

This chain connects TRBV9 to TRBJ2-7; D might be TRBD1 (6 bases). The CDR3 has 15 residues. Looked up from germline, CDR1 is SGDLS and CDR2 is YYNGEE. Deletions cut 2 bases from V and 7 bases from J, with 19 bases between. The DNA of the CDR3 is TGTGCCAGCAGCGTTTGGGACAACCCCTCGGGGGAGCAGTACTTC. It specifies CASSVWDNPSGEQYF.